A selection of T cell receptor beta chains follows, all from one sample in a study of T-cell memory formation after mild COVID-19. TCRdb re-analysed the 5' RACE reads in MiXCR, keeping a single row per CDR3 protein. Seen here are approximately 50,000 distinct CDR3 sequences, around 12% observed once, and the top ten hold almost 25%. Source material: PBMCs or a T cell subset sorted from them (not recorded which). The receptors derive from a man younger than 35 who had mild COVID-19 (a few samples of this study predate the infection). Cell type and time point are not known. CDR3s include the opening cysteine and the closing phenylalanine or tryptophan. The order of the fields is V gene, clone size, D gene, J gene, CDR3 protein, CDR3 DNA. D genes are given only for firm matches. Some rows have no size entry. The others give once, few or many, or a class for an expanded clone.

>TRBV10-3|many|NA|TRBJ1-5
CAISESTTAQHF
TGTGCCATCAGTGAGTCGACTACGGCCCAGCATTTT
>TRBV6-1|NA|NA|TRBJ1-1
CASSGEDQGGNTEAFF
TGTGCCAGCAGCGGAGAAGACCAAGGGGGGAACACTGAAGCTTTCTTT
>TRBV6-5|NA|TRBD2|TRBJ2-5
CASSYSGGKTQYF
TGTGCCAGCAGTTATTCGGGGGGGAAGACCCAGTACTTC
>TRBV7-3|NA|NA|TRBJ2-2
CASSRSAGELFF
TGTGCCAGCAGCAGATCAGCCGGGGAGCTGTTTTTT
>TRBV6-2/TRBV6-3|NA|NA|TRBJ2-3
CASSNSFQDSTDTQYF
TGTGCCAGCAGTAACTCGTTCCAGGACAGCACAGATACGCAGTATTTT
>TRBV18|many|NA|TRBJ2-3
CASSPFSSGDTQYF
TGTGCCAGCTCACCCTTCTCGTCCGGGGATACGCAGTATTTT
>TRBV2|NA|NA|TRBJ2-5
CASVRDNQETQYF
TGTGCCAGCGTCCGGGACAACCAAGAGACCCAGTACTTC
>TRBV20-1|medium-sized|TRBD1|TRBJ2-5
CSAAPGTVQETQYF
TGCAGTGCAGCACCTGGGACAGTCCAAGAGACCCAGTACTTC
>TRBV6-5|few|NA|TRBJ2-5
CASSHRDTGTQYF
TGTGCCAGCAGTCATAGAGATACTGGGACCCAGTACTTC
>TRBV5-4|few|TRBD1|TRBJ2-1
CASSLDRAKYNEQFF
TGTGCCAGCAGTTTGGACAGGGCTAAATACAATGAGCAGTTCTTC
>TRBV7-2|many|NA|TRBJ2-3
CASSLGRGPTDTQYF
TGTGCCAGCAGCTTAGGTCGCGGTCCCACAGATACGCAGTATTTT
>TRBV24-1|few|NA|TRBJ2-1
CATRDGDEQFF
TGTGCCACCAGGGACGGAGATGAGCAGTTCTTC
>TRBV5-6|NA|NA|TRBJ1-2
CASRLEGVGYTF
TGTGCCAGCAGATTGGAAGGGGTGGGCTACACCTTC
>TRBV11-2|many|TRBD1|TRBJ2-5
CASSRRTGYQETQYF
TGTGCCAGCAGCCGGCGGACAGGGTACCAAGAGACCCAGTACTTC
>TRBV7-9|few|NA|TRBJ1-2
CASSQRGGLQGSYGYTF
TGTGCCAGCAGCCAAAGAGGAGGCTTGCAGGGCTCCTATGGCTACACCTTC
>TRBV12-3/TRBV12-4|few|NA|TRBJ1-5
CASSPAGANQPQHF
TGTGCCAGCAGCCCAGCAGGGGCGAATCAGCCCCAGCATTTT
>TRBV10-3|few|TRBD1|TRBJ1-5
CAIRTGADQPQHF
TGTGCCATCAGGACAGGGGCCGATCAGCCCCAGCATTTT
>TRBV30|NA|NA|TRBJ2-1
CAWSPRYNEQFF
TGTGCCTGGAGCCCTAGGTACAATGAGCAGTTCTTC
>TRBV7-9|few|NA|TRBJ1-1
CASSRLNTEAFF
TGTGCCAGCAGCAGACTGAACACTGAAGCTTTCTTT
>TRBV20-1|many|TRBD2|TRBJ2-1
CSAPPRTSDAEQFF
TGCAGTGCCCCTCCGAGGACTAGCGATGCTGAGCAGTTCTTC
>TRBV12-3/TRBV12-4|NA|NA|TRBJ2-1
CASSLAAGAQFF
TGTGCCAGCAGCTTAGCGGCGGGGGCACAGTTCTTC
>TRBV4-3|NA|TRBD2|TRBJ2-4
CASSQDPPGLVSIQYF
TGCGCCAGCAGCCAAGACCCCCCGGGACTAGTATCTATTCAGTACTTC
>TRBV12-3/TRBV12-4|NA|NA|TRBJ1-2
CASTPWQGAYGYTF
TGTGCCAGCACCCCCTGGCAGGGAGCGTATGGCTACACCTTC
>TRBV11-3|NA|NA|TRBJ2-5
CASSLGGEYQETQYF
TGTGCCAGCAGCCTTGGGGGAGAGTACCAAGAGACCCAGTACTTC